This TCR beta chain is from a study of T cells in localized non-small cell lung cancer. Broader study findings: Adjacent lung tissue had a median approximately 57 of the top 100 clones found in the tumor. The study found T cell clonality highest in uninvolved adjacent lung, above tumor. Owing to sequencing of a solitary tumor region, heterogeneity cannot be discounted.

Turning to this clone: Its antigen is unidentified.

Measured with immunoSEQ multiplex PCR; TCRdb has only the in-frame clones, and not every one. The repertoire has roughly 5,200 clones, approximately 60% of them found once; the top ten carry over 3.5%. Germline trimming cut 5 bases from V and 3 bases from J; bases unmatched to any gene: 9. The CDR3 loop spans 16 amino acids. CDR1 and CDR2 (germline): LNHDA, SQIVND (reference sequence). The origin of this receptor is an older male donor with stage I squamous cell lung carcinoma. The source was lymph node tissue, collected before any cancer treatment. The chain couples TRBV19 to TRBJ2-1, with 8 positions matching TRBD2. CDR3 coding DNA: TGTGCCAGTAGTTGGAGCGGGAGTGGTAACTACAATGAGCAGTTCTTC. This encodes CASSWSGSGNYNEQFF.